This TCR beta chain originates from a study of blood T cell repertoires in COVID-19. Study overall: Acute-phase and convalescent COVID-19 samples originated in the United States, Italy and Spain.

V lost 1 base to trimming and J lost 3 bases; unmatched junction nucleotides: 2. Germline lookup yields CDR1 SGHVS and CDR2 FNYEAQ. This CDR3 region has 16 residues. Original methodology: How many nucleated cells were present was estimated from reference gene primer amplification. TCRdb's copy holds only in-frame clones and misses some; the assay was immunoSEQ multiplex PCR. That table gives V, J and clone size, and the DNA gave D and trimming. Of 90,000 to 110,000 clones listed, 81% are singletons. This rearrangement joins TRBV7-6 to TRBJ2-2; 10 nucleotides line up with TRBD2. The TCR was taken from a woman in her sixties or seventies with acute or convalescent COVID-19. The sequencing sample was made of peripheral blood. The CDR3 nucleotides are TGTGCCAGCAGCTTAGGGCTAGCGGGGGACACCGGGGAGCTGTTTTTT. Its translation is CASSLGLAGDTGELFF.